This T cell receptor beta chain was captured by sequencing in a study of Graves' ophthalmopathy and Graves' hyperthyroidism. Trimming left V 5 bases short and J 6 bases short, with 17 bases between. The CDR3 is made up of 15 amino acids. Germline V gene sequence: CDR1 MDHEN, CDR2 SYDVKM. Findings and limits, study-wide: Most thyroid-expanded clonotypes exceeding 0.001 frequency were also found in blood. Both a roughly 70% sensitivity and a roughly 72% specificity characterized the model's predictions of ophthalmopathy progression.

TCR beta CDR3 regions were amplified from RNA transcripts. HTBI-primed RT-PCR formed the first round, and a multiplex PCR formed the second. MiXCR was run by TCRdb on the multiplex PCR reads, yielding one entry per CDR3 protein. The sample has 400,000 to 450,000 distinct CDR3 sequences; more than 20% are singletons. For this clonotype: What it recognizes is unknown.

Stable hyperthyroidism meant no progression to ophthalmopathy within 18 months of follow-up. The authors used Ficoll-Paque density gradient centrifugation to separate PBMCs. The input was more than 7.5 ml of fresh peripheral blood. Sequencing used peripheral blood. The TCR comes from a woman aged 18 to 35 with stable Graves' hyperthyroidism. V usage is TRBV28 and J usage is TRBJ1-5; tentative D call: TRBD1 (5 bases). Here the CDR3 reads CASSRAYSGGQPQHF. The CDR3 DNA sequence: TGTGCCAGCAGTAGGGCCTACTCGGGGGGTCAGCCCCAGCATTTT.